The 4 T cell receptor beta chains below were found in one sample sequenced in a study of shared clonotypes between healthy human individuals. The assay was immunoSEQ multiplex PCR, and TCRdb's table has in-frame clones only and misses some. This sample carries over a million clones, around 74% of them seen once, and the ten largest clones take approximately 1.5%. Sequencing used memory CD4+ T cells sorted from blood. Subset defined: CD45RA-negative fraction. The receptor set was obtained from a young man in good health.

This chain links TRBV2 with TRBJ1-4; 8 bases match TRBD1. This CDR3 region has 12 residues. Germline CDR1 and CDR2: SNHLY and FYNNEI. The V and J ends lost 7 bases and 10 bases, in that order; junction bases with no gene match: 5. CDR3 region: CASKTGEGKLFF. CDR3 sequence (DNA): TGTGCCAGCAAGACAGGGGAGGGAAAACTGTTTTTT.

The table lists this clone with many counts. The V gene is TRBV6-6, the J gene TRBJ1-2; 7 positions agree with TRBD1. The CDR3 loop spans 13 amino acids. Germline V gene data show CDR1 as MNHNY and CDR2 as SVGAGI (reference sequence). Germline trimming cut 7 bases from V and 2 bases from J; bases unmatched to any gene: 4. This CDR3 reads CASTPTGNYGYTF. CDR3 nucleotide sequence: TGTGCCAGCACCCCGACAGGGAACTATGGCTACACCTTC.

V and J are TRBV5-4 and TRBJ2-7; no clear D. CDR3 length: 12 amino acids. The germline CDR1 and CDR2 sequences are SGHNT and YYREEE (reference sequence). The ends were cut back, 4 bases at V and 8 bases at J, with 13 bases in the middle. The DNA of the CDR3 is TGTGCCAGCAGCACCGGAGAGAGACAGCAGTACTTC. Encoded protein: CASSTGERQQYF.

Comment on this clone: Additional DNA sequences in this sample encode the identical CDR3. V gene TRBV5-4 combines with J gene TRBJ1-1, with 7 bases that match TRBD1. Germline CDR1 SGHNT, CDR2 YYREEE (reference sequence). V trimming: 5 bases; J trimming: 1 base; junction bases outside the gene matches: 2. This CDR3 is built from 13 residues. CDR3 sequence: CASSRDRNTEAFF. CDR3 DNA: TGTGCCAGCAGTAGGGACAGGAACACTGAAGCTTTCTTT.